Listed here are 32 T cell receptor beta chains from one sample, sequenced in a study of T cell responses to AZD1222 COVID-19 vaccine (dated by TCRdb to the early 2020s). Per the publication, the time point label means: baseline before first vaccination. Library method: the immunoSEQ multiplex PCR assay. TCRdb holds this immuneACCESS table with in-frame rearrangements only. Some clones are missing; in checked studies, unresolved V genes explain under half, and the rest has no known cause. This sample is represented by roughly 170,000 clones; 85% to 95% of them were singletons. The ten largest clones add up to over 0.8% of the sample. The starting material was peripheral blood, obtained on day 0 of AZD1222 vaccination. The receptors shown here come from an adult in good health.

The V gene is TRBV18, the J gene TRBJ2-7, with a tentative D call TRBD1 (5 bases). The V and J ends lost 0 bases and 2 bases respectively, with 20 bases between them. CDR3 size: 18 residues. Germline CDR1 and CDR2: KGHSH and LQKENI. The CDR3 sequence is CASSPPSRVGFRAYEQYF. CDR3 nucleotides: TGTGCCAGCTCACCACCTAGCAGGGTAGGTTTCAGGGCCTACGAGCAGTACTTC.

The V and J genes are TRBV2 and TRBJ2-7; D is undetermined. CDR1 is SNHLY and CDR2 is FYNNEI in the germline V gene. The V end lost 4 bases, the J end lost 3 bases, and 7 bases lay between the germline ends. The CDR3 has 12 amino acids. The CDR3 DNA is TGTGCCAGCAGTGGCTCGGGCTACGAGCAGTACTTC. Protein product: CASSGSGYEQYF.

The chain has TRBV25-1 and TRBJ2-6; 8 positions match TRBD1. With V trimmed by 4 bases and J by 3 bases, 5 bases remained unmatched. The germline V gene has CDR1 MGHDK and CDR2 SYGVNS. The CDR3 extends over 16 amino acids. CDR3 nucleotide sequence: TGTGCCAGCAGTGTCCGGACAGGGTTTGGGGCCAACGTCCTGACTTTC. Translated: CASSVRTGFGANVLTF.

The chain uses TRBV7-9 and TRBJ2-3; 8 positions match TRBD2. V was clipped by 1 base and J by 8 bases; unmatched bases: 8. The CDR3 contains 15 residues. Germline assignment: CDR1 SEHNR and CDR2 FQNEAQ (reference sequence). In DNA form, the CDR3 reads TGTGCCAGCAGCTTAGGGGGACTAGGTTTGGGTACGCAGTATTTT. Its protein product is CASSLGGLGLGTQYF.

This chain joins TRBV19 and TRBJ2-1; possible D gene TRBD1, 6 bases. The CDR3 has 12 residues. Trimming cost V 5 bases and J 7 bases, with 9 bases left between them. The germline V gene encodes CDR1 LNHDA and CDR2 SQIVND (reference sequence). The CDR3 loop is CASSAGDNEQFF. The DNA of the CDR3 is TGTGCCAGTAGTGCAGGGGATAATGAGCAGTTCTTC.

The rearrangement joins TRBV19 to TRBJ2-7; possible D gene TRBD1, 7 bases. V was shortened by 1 base and J by 4 bases, with 14 bases between the two germline ends. This CDR3 contains 15 residues. Germline V CDR1 and CDR2: LNHDA, SQIVND (reference sequence). The CDR3 loop reads CASSIVGQAGYEQYF. The CDR3 DNA follows: TGTGCCAGTAGTATAGTCGGACAGGCGGGATACGAGCAGTACTTC.

The rearrangement uses TRBV27 and TRBJ2-4, with 7 bases that match TRBD1. The germline CDR1 and CDR2 sequences are MNHEY and SMNVEV (reference sequence). The CDR3 length is 16 residues. V lost 4 bases, J lost 1 base, and 7 bases stayed unmatched. CDR3 nucleotides: TGTGCCAGCAGTTCCACAGGGGATAGGGCCAAAAACATTCAGTACTTC. Translated, it gives CASSSTGDRAKNIQYF.

The chain recombines TRBV27 with TRBJ1-2, with a weak D call TRBD1 (6 bases). In germline, CDR1 is MNHEY, CDR2 SMNVEV (reference sequence). The length of the CDR3 is 14 residues. V lost 1 base and J lost 7, with 13 bases in between. CDR3 coding DNA: TGTGCCAGCAGTTTATTAAGGGGGGTTGGTGGCTACACCTTC. It encodes CASSLLRGVGGYTF.

V usage is TRBV4-1 and J usage is TRBJ1-2; 11 nucleotides agree with TRBD1. Germline V gene sequence: CDR1 MGHRA, CDR2 YSYEKL. V was pared by 5 bases and J by 6 bases, with 11 bases of the junction left unmatched. The CDR3 is made up of 16 amino acids. The CDR3 sequence: CASSSRGTGGTHGYTF. The CDR3 DNA follows: TGCGCCAGCAGCTCAAGGGGGACAGGGGGGACGCATGGCTACACCTTC.

The chain links TRBV2 to TRBJ1-5; tentative D call: TRBD1 (5 bases). CDR1 and CDR2 from the germline V gene are SNHLY and FYNNEI. This CDR3 contains 13 residues. The V gene lost 1 base and the J gene lost 6 bases, with 7 bases spanning the gap. The CDR3: CASSEGQRQPQHF. As DNA, the CDR3 is TGTGCCAGCAGTGAAGGACAGCGTCAGCCCCAGCATTTT. Filled out from reference TRBV2 and TRBJ1-5, the complete variable domain reads EPEVTQTPSHQVTQMGQEVILRCVPISNHLYFYWYRQILGQKVEFLVSFYNNEISEKSEIFDDQFSVERPDGSNFTLKIRSTKLEDSAMYFCASSEGQRQPQHFGDGTRLSIL.

This chain joins TRBV30 and TRBJ1-1, with D perhaps matching TRBD1 (6 bases). The ends were cut back, 8 bases at V and 1 base at J, with 14 bases in the middle. The germline V gene encodes CDR1 GTSNPN and CDR2 SVGIG (reference sequence). This CDR3 spans 13 amino acids. For the CDR3, the DNA is TGTGCCCATAAAGGGGGAGGGAACACTGAAGCTTTCTTT. Translation gives CAHKGGGNTEAFF.

This rearrangement joins TRBV7-9 to TRBJ2-7, with D perhaps matching TRBD1 (6 bases). V was cut by 8 bases and J by 0 bases, with 14 bases left in between. Germline CDR1 and CDR2: SEHNR and FQNEAQ (reference sequence). The CDR3 has 14 residues. In DNA, the CDR3 is TGTGCCAGCCTACAGACAGGAAGCTCCTACGAGCAGTACTTC. This sequence encodes CASLQTGSSYEQYF.

This clone has a handful of counts. V and J are TRBV19 and TRBJ1-1; tentatively, D is TRBD1 (6 bases). Germline values: CDR1 LNHDA, CDR2 SQIVND (reference sequence). The V gene lost 6 bases and the J gene lost 6 bases, with 14 bases spanning the gap. This CDR3 contains 13 residues. CDR3: CASRPGDRPEAFF. The CDR3 DNA is TGTGCCAGTAGGCCAGGGGATCGGCCTGAAGCTTTCTTT.

The J gene is TRBJ1-1, the V gene TRBV19; the D gene is possibly TRBD1 (6 bases). The CDR3 runs 14 residues. Germline V gene sequence: CDR1 LNHDA, CDR2 SQIVND (reference sequence). V lost 10 bases and J lost 3, with 18 bases in between. CDR3 residues: CATSRGGLDTEAFF. For the CDR3, the DNA is TGTGCCACCAGCCGTGGGGGGCTAGACACTGAAGCTTTCTTT.

The chain uses TRBV7-9 and TRBJ2-2; 9 positions agree with TRBD1. The J segment lost 3 bases and the V segment lost 0 bases, leaving 2 bases of the junction unmatched. From germline, CDR1 is SEHNR and CDR2 FQNEAQ (reference sequence). This CDR3 contains 16 residues. Written as DNA, the CDR3 is TGTGCCAGCAGCTTAGCGAGGACAGGGGACACCGGGGAGCTGTTTTTT. Encoded protein: CASSLARTGDTGELFF. Filled out from reference TRBV7-9 and TRBJ2-2, the complete variable domain reads DTGVSQNPRHKITKRGQNVTFRCDPISEHNRLYWYRQTLGQGPEFLTYFQNEAQLEKSRLLSDRFSAERPKGSFSTLEIQRTEQGDSAMYLCASSLARTGDTGELFFGEGSRLTVL.

The chain couples TRBV30 to TRBJ1-3, with no clear D. Looked up from germline, CDR1 is GTSNPN and CDR2 is SVGIG (reference sequence). This CDR3 spans 15 amino acids. V was pared by 3 bases and J by 0 bases, with 12 bases between. This CDR3 is CAWRNTAASGNTIYF. CDR3 bases: TGTGCCTGGAGGAACACAGCGGCCTCTGGAAACACCATATATTTT.

The chain employs TRBV29-1 and TRBJ1-2; 9 bases line up with TRBD1. The CDR3 spans 13 residues. J lost 2 bases, V lost 8 bases, and 6 bases had no gene match. Germline assignment: CDR1 SQVTM and CDR2 ANQGSEA. For the CDR3, the DNA is TGCAGCACACCCGGGACAGGGAACTATGGCTACACCTTC. Encoded protein: CSTPGTGNYGYTF.

The chain is built from TRBV12-3 or TRBV12-4 and TRBJ1-1, with D possibly TRBD1 on 6 matching bases. The V and J ends lost 2 bases and 10 bases respectively, with 11 bases between them. The CDR3 is 12 residues long. CDR3 sequence reads: CASSLRGAPAFF. CDR3 nucleotides: TGTGCCAGCAGTTTAAGGGGGGCGCCAGCTTTCTTT.

J is TRBJ2-3 and V is TRBV5-4; maybe TRBD2 (6 bases). V lost 4 bases and J 2 bases, leaving 17 bases between the germline ends. The CDR3 consists of 16 residues. CDR1 SGHNT and CDR2 YYREEE come from the germline V gene (reference sequence). The CDR3 DNA reads as TGTGCCAGCAGCCCAAAAACCGGGACTGTCACAGATACGCAGTATTTT. Protein product: CASSPKTGTVTDTQYF.

The J gene is TRBJ2-5, the V gene TRBV7-2; D not certain. The CDR3 has 14 residues. Germline CDR1 is SGHTA and CDR2 is FQGNSA. Trimming shortened V by 1 base and J by 0 bases, and 6 bases separated the two germline ends. CDR3 loop: CASSLGSYQETQYF. For the CDR3, the DNA is TGTGCCAGCAGCTTAGGATCGTACCAAGAGACCCAGTACTTC.

The chain has TRBV5-4 and TRBJ2-2; TRBD1 matches 7 bases. The ends lost 4 bases at V and 4 bases at J; junction bases unmatched: 13. Germline assignment: CDR1 SGHNT and CDR2 YYREEE (reference sequence). The CDR3 runs 17 residues. CDR3 sequence: CASSMSQWTGGTGELFF. The CDR3 region has the DNA TGTGCCAGCAGCATGTCTCAGTGGACAGGCGGCACCGGGGAGCTGTTTTTT.

V gene TRBV6-5 combines with J gene TRBJ2-5; 8 bases are shared with TRBD2. Germline values: CDR1 MNHEY, CDR2 SVGAGI. The V segment lost 5 bases and the J segment 2 bases; nucleotides outside the gene matches: 7. This CDR3 spans 15 amino acids. The CDR3 here is CASSRKRGTQETQYF. The CDR3 coding sequence is TGTGCCAGCAGTAGGAAGCGGGGGACACAAGAGACCCAGTACTTC.

V gene TRBV29-1 combines with J gene TRBJ1-1; D remains unclear. The CDR3 is 11 residues long. Germline CDR1 reads SQVTM; CDR2 reads ANQGSEA. V was cut by 4 bases and J by 1 base, with 4 bases left in between. As DNA, the CDR3 is TGCAGCGTTGTGACGAACACTGAAGCTTTCTTT. Translating gives CSVVTNTEAFF.

The V call is TRBV2, the J call TRBJ1-5; D remains unclear. CDR1 is SNHLY, CDR2 FYNNEI, per germline. This CDR3 has 15 amino acids. The V gene lost 6 bases and the J gene lost 4 bases, with 16 bases spanning the gap. CDR3 sequence: CASRGGPAFNQPQHF. The CDR3 DNA sequence: TGTGCCAGCAGGGGTGGGCCAGCCTTTAATCAGCCCCAGCATTTT.

The gene calls are TRBV28 and TRBJ1-6, with TRBD1 matching 9 bases. This CDR3 is built from 16 residues. Germline loops: CDR1 MDHEN, CDR2 SYDVKM. V dropped 5 bases and J dropped 12; count of bases not matched to a gene: 14. The chain's CDR3 is CASSPPDRGGGGPLHF. The CDR3 DNA reads as TGTGCCAGCAGTCCGCCGGACAGGGGAGGCGGCGGACCCCTCCACTTT.

The chain recombines TRBV7-2 with TRBJ2-3; tentatively, D is TRBD2 (5 bases). The CDR3 loop spans 16 amino acids. Germline lookup yields CDR1 SGHTA and CDR2 FQGNSA. V dropped 10 bases and J dropped 2 bases, with 22 bases sitting between them. CDR3 sequence (DNA): TGTGCCACCAATACTAGAGGGCAGACCCTCACAGATACGCAGTATTTT. It translates to CATNTRGQTLTDTQYF.

The chain is built from TRBV19 and TRBJ1-5, with D unresolved. With 3 bases removed from V and 5 bases from J, the gap between germline ends came to 14 bases. Germline CDR1 is LNHDA and CDR2 is SQIVND (reference sequence). This CDR3 is 15 amino acids long. This CDR3 reads CASSIPGRFDQPQHF. CDR3 DNA sequence: TGTGCCAGTAGTATCCCCGGCAGATTCGATCAGCCCCAGCATTTT.

In DNA, the CDR3 is TGTGCCAGCACCCCCCGGGGGGGCCGCTTTGAGACCCAGTACTTC. Residues: CASTPRGGRFETQYF. The chain recombines TRBV7-9 with TRBJ2-5, with TRBD2 identical over 8 bases. V trimming: 7 bases; J trimming: 5 bases; junction bases outside the gene matches: 12. Germline V lookup: CDR1 SEHNR, CDR2 FQNEAQ (reference sequence). CDR3 length: 15 residues.

The V call is TRBV3-1 (or the pseudogene TRBV3-2), the J call TRBJ1-1; D uncertain. CDR3 length equals 15 residues. Germline CDR1 LGHDT, CDR2 YNNKEL (reference sequence). The V end lost 0 bases, the J end lost 1 base, and 9 bases lay between the germline ends. In DNA form, the CDR3 reads TGTGCCAGCAGCCAAGAAGGAGGTGGGAACACTGAAGCTTTCTTT. Residues: CASSQEGGGNTEAFF.

This clone was observed a single time. This chain links TRBV14 with TRBJ2-1; 9 nucleotides match TRBD1. Germline V gives CDR1 SGHDN, CDR2 FVKESK. Trimming removed 3 bases from V and 5 bases from J; junction bases left unmatched: 5. The CDR3 is 15 amino acids. CDR3 sequence reads: CASSQRRTGDNEQFF. CDR3 bases: TGTGCCAGCAGCCAGCGACGGACAGGGGACAATGAGCAGTTCTTC.

DNA of the CDR3: TGTGCCAGCAGCTTTACCGGGACAGGTTCTTACGAGCAGTACTTC. This encodes CASSFTGTGSYEQYF. The chain uses TRBV7-2 and TRBJ2-7, with 8 bases aligning to TRBD1. The V segment lost 3 bases and the J segment 4 bases; nucleotides outside the gene matches: 8. The CDR3 totals 15 residues. Germline loops: CDR1 SGHTA, CDR2 FQGNSA.

This sequence joins TRBV29-1 and TRBJ1-2; D might be TRBD1 (5 bases). V gave up 4 bases and J gave up 2 bases, with 11 bases separating them. The CDR3 has 13 residues. Per the germline V gene, CDR1 is SQVTM and CDR2 is ANQGSEA. CDR3 DNA sequence: TGCAGCGTTGGTCCTAGGGACAACTATGGCTACACCTTC. This codes for CSVGPRDNYGYTF.